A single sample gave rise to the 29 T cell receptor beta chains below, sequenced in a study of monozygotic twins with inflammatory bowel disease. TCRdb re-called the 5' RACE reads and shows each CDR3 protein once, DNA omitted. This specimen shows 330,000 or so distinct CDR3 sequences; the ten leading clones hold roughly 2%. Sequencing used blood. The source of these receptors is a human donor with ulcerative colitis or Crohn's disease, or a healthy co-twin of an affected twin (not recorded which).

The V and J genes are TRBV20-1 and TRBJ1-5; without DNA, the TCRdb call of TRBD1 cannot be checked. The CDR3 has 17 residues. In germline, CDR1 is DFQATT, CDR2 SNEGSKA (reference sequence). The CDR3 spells CSARDAKTGGSNQPQHF.

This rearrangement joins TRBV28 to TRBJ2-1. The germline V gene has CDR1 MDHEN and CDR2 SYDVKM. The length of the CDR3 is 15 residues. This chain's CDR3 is CASSRHLSSYNEQFF.

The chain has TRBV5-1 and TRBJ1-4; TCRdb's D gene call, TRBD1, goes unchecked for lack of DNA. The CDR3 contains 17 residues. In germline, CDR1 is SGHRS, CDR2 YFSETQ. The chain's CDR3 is CASSSAWGTGKNEKLFF. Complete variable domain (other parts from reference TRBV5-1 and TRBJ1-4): KAGVTQTPRYLIKTRGQQVTLSCSPISGHRSVSWYQQTPGQGLQFLFEYFSETQRNKGNFPGRFSGRQFSNSRSEMNVSTLELGDSALYLCASSSAWGTGKNEKLFFGSGTQLSVL.

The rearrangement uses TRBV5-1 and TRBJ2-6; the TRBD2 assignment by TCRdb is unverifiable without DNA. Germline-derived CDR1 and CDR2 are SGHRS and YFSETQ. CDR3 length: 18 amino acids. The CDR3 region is CASSSLLAGGSGANVLTF.

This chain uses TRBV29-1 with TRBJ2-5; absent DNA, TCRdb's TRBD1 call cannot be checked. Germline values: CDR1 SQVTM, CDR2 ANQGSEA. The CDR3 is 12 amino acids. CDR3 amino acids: CSGQGIQETQYF.

The CDR3 loop reads CASSRTRDGEQFF. This rearrangement joins TRBV6-2 or TRBV6-3 to TRBJ2-1; TCRdb outputs TRBD1, but without DNA this stays unchecked. Germline V gives CDR1 MNHEY, CDR2 SVGEGT. This CDR3 is built from 13 residues.

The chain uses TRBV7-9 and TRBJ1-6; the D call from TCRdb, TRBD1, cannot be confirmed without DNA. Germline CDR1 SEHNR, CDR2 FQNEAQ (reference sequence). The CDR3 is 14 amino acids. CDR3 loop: CASSAGTEASPLHF.

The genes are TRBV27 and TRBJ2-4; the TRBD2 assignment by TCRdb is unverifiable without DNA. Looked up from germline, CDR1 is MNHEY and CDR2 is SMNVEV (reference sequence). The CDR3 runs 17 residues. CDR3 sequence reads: CASSLGPGGRAKNIQYF.

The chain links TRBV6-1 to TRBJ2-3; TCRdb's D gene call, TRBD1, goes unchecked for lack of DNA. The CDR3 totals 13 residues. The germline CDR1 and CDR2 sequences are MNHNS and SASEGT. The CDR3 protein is CASSVPGVNTQYF.

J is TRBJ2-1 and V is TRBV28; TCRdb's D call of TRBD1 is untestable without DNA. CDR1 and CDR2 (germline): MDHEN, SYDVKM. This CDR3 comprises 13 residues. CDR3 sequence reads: CASSIQGAGEQFF.

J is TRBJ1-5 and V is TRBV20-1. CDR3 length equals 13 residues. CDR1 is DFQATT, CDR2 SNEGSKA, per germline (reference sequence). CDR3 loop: CSGGSSPNQPQHF.

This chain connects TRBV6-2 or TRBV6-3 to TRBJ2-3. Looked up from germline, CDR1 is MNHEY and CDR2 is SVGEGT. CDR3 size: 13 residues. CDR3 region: CASSVDDRDTQYF.

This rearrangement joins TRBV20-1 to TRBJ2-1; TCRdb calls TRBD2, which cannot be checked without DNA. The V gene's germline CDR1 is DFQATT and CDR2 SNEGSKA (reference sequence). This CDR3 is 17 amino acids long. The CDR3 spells CSAELAGQIFTYNEQFF.

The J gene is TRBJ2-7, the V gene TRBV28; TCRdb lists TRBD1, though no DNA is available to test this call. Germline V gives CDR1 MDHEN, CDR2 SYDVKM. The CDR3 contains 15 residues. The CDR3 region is CASSTPGSGTYEQYF.

Here the CDR3 reads CASKISGADSYEQYF. The V and J genes are TRBV5-1 and TRBJ2-7; TCRdb's assignment of TRBD2 cannot be checked, as there is no DNA. This CDR3 is built from 15 residues. The germline CDR1 and CDR2 sequences are SGHRS and YFSETQ.

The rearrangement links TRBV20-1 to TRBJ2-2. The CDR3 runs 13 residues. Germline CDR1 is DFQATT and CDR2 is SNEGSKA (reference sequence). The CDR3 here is CSASLENTGELFF.

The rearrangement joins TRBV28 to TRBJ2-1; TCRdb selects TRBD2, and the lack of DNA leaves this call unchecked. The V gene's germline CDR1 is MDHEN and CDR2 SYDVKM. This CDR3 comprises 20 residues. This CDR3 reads CASSSQRWLLNSYSYNEQFF.

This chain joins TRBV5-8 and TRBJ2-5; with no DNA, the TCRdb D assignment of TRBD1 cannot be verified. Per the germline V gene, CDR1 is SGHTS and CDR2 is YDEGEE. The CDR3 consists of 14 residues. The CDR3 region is CASSRGQPQETQYF.

The CDR3 sequence: CASSIRDTLSTDTQYF. J is TRBJ2-3 and V is TRBV7-2; lacking DNA, the TRBD1 call made by TCRdb goes unchecked. Germline CDR1 and CDR2: SGHTA and FQGNSA. The CDR3 sequence is 16 residues long.

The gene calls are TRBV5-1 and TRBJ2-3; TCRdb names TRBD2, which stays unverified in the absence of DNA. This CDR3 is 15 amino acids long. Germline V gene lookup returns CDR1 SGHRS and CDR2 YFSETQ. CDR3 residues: CASGSSGGVEDTQYF. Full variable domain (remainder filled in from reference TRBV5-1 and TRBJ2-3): KAGVTQTPRYLIKTRGQQVTLSCSPISGHRSVSWYQQTPGQGLQFLFEYFSETQRNKGNFPGRFSGRQFSNSRSEMNVSTLELGDSALYLCASGSSGGVEDTQYFGPGTRLTVL.

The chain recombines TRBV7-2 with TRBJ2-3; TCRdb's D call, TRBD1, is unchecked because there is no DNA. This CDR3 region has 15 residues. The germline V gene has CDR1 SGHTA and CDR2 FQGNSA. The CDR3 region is CASSRRTGGTDTQYF.

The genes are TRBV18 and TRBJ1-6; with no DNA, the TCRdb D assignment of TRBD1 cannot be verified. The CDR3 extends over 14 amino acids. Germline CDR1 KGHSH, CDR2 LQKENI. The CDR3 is CAISPLDRDSPLHF.

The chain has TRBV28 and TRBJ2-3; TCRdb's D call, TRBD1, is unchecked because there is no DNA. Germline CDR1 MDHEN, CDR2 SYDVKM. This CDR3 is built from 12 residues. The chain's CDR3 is CASSPGRVAQYF.

The CDR3 protein is CASRDRLKETQYF. The V gene is TRBV6-1, the J gene TRBJ2-5. The CDR3 is 13 residues long. The germline V gene encodes CDR1 MNHNS and CDR2 SASEGT.

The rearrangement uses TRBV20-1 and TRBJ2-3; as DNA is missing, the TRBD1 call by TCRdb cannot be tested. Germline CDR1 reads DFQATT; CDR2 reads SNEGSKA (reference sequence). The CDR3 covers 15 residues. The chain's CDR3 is CSALSRQGSTDTQYF.

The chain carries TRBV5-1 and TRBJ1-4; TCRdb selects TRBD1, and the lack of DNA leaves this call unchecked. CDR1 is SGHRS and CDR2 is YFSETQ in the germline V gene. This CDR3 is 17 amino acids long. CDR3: CASSLGPDEATNEKLFF.

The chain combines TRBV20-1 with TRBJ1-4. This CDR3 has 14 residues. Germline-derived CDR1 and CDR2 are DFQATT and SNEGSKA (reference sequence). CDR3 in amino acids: CSARSRQNNEKLFF.

The CDR3 loop reads CASSMLGGSTEAFF. The chain recombines TRBV19 with TRBJ1-1. CDR1 and CDR2 from the germline V gene are LNHDA and SQIVND (reference sequence). The CDR3 sequence is 14 residues long.

This CDR3 is CASSQTPGGMDTQYF. V is TRBV4-1 and J is TRBJ2-3; TCRdb indicates TRBD1, and absent DNA this call remains unverified. CDR3 length equals 15 residues. Germline CDR1 MGHRA, CDR2 YSYEKL.